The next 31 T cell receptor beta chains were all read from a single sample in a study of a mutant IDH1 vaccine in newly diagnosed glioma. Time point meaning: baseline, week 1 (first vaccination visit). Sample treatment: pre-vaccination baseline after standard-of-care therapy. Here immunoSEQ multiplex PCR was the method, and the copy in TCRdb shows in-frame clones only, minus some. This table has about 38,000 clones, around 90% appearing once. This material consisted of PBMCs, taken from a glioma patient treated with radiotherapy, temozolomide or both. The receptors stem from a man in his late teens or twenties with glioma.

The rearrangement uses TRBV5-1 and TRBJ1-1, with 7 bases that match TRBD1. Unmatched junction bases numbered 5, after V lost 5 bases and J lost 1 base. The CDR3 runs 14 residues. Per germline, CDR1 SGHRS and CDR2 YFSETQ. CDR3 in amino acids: CASSSWTGNTEAFF. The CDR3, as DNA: TGCGCCAGCAGTTCATGGACAGGGAACACTGAAGCTTTCTTT. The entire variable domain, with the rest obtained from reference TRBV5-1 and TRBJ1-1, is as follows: KAGVTQTPRYLIKTRGQQVTLSCSPISGHRSVSWYQQTPGQGLQFLFEYFSETQRNKGNFPGRFSGRQFSNSRSEMNVSTLELGDSALYLCASSSWTGNTEAFFGQGTRLTVV.

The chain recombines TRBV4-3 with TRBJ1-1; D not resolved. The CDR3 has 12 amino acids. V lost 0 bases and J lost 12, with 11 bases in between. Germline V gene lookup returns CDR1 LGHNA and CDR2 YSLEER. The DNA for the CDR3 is TGCGCCAGCAGCCAAGAGGGAGGTGGTACTTTCTTT. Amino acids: CASSQEGGGTFF.

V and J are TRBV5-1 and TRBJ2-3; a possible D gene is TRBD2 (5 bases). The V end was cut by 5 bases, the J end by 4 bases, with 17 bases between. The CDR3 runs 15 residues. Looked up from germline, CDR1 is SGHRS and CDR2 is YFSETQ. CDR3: CASRGGPAGADTQYF. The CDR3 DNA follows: TGCGCCAGCAGGGGCGGGCCCGCGGGTGCAGATACGCAGTATTTT.

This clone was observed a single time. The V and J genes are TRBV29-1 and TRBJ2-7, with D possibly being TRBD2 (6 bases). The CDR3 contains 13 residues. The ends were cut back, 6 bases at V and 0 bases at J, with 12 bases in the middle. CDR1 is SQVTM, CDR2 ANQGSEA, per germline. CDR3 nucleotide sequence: TGCAGCGTGGATTTGCGGGGCTCCTACGAGCAGTACTTC. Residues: CSVDLRGSYEQYF.

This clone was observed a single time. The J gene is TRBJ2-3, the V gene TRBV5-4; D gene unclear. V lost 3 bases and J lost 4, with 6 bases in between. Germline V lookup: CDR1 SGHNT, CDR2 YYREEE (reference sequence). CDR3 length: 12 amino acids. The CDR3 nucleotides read TGTGCCAGCAGCTCTCTTCCAGATACGCAGTATTTT. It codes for CASSSLPDTQYF. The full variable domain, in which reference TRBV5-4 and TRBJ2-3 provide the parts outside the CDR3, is ETGVTQSPTHLIKTRGQQVTLRCSSQSGHNTVSWYQQALGQGPQFIFQYYREEENGRGNFPPRFSGLQFPNYSSELNVNALELDDSALYLCASSSLPDTQYFGPGTRLTVL.

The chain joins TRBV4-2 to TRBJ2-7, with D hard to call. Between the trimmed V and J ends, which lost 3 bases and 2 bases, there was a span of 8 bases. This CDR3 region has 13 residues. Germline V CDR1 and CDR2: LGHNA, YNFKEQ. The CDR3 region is CASSQGGAYEQYF. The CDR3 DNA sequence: TGTGCCAGCAGCCAGGGCGGAGCCTACGAGCAGTACTTC.

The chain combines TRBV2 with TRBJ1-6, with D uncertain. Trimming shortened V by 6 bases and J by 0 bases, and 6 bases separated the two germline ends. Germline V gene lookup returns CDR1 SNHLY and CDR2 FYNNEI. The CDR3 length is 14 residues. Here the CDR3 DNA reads TGTGCCAGCAGCCCGAGCTCCTATAATTCACCCCTCCACTTT. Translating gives CASSPSSYNSPLHF.

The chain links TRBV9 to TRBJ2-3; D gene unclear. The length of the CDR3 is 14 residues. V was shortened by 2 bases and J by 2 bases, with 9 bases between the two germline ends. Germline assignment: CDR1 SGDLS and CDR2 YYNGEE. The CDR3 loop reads CASSVLGNTDTQYF. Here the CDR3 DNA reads TGTGCCAGCAGCGTTCTTGGAAACACAGATACGCAGTATTTT.

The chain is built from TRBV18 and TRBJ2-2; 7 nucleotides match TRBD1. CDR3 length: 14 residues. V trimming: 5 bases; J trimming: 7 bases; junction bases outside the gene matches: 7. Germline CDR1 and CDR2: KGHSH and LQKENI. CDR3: CASSLTGPNGELFF. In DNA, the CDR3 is TGTGCCAGCTCATTGACAGGGCCTAACGGGGAGCTGTTTTTT.

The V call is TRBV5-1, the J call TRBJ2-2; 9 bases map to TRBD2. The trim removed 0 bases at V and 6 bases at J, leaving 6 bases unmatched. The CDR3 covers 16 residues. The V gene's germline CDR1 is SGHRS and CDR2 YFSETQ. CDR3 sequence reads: CASSLEIAGAPGELFF. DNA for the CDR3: TGCGCCAGCAGCTTGGAAATAGCGGGAGCCCCCGGGGAGCTGTTTTTT.

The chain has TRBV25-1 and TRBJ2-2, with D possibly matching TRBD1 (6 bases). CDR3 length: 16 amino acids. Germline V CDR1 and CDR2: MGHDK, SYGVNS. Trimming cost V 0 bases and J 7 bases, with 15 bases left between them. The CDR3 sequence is CASSEYSPGAGGELFF. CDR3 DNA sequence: TGTGCCAGCAGTGAATATAGCCCAGGGGCAGGCGGGGAGCTGTTTTTT.

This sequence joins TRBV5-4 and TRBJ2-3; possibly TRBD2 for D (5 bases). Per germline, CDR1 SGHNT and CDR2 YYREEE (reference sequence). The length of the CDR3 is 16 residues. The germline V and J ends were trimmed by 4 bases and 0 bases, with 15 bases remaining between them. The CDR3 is CASSPWSGASTDTQYF. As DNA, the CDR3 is TGTGCCAGCAGCCCCTGGAGCGGCGCTAGCACAGATACGCAGTATTTT.

CDR3 bases: TGTGCCAGCAGCGTAGAAGGGTGGACCGGGGAGCTGTTTTTT. Its translation: CASSVEGWTGELFF. The chain links TRBV9 to TRBJ2-2; no clear D gene. With 0 bases removed from V and 5 bases from J, the gap between germline ends came to 8 bases. Looked up from germline, CDR1 is SGDLS and CDR2 is YYNGEE. The CDR3 covers 14 residues.

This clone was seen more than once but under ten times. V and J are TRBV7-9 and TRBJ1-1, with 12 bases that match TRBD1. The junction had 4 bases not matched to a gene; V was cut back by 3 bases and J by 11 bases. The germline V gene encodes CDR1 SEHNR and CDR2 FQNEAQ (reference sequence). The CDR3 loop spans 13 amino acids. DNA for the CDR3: TGTGCCAGCAGCTTGGGACAGGGGGCGAGCGCTTTCTTT. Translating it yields CASSLGQGASAFF. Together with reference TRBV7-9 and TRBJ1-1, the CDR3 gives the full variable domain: DTGVSQNPRHKITKRGQNVTFRCDPISEHNRLYWYRQTLGQGPEFLTYFQNEAQLEKSRLLSDRFSAERPKGSFSTLEIQRTEQGDSAMYLCASSLGQGASAFFGQGTRLTVV.

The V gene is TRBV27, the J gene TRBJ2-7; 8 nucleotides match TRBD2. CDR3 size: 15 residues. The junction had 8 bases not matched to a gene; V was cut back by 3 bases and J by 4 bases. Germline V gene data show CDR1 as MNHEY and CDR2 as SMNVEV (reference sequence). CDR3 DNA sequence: TGTGCCAGCAGTTTCGGTAGCGGGATTGCGTACGAGCAGTACTTC. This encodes CASSFGSGIAYEQYF.

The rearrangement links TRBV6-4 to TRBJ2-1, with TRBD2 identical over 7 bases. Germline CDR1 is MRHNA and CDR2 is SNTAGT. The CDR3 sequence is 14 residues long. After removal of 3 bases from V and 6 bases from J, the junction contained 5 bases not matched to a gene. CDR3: CASSEGGPPNEQFF. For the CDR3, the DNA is TGTGCCAGCAGTGAGGGAGGGCCACCCAATGAGCAGTTCTTC.

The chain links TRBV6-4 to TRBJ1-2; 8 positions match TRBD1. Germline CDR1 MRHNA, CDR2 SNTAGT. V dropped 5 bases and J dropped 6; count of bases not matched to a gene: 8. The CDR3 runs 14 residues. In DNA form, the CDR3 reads TGTGCCAGCAGTCCGTCAGGGGGCGGGCATGGCTACACCTTC. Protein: CASSPSGGGHGYTF.

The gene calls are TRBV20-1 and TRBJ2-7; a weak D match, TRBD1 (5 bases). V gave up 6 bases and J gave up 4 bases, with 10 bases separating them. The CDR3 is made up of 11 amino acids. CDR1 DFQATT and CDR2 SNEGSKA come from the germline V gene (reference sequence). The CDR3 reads CSAPRGYEQYF. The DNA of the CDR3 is TGCAGTGCCCCTAGGGGTTACGAGCAGTACTTC.

The CDR3 nucleotides read TGCAGCGTTGTGAGACCGGGACAGGGGGATACGAATGAGCAGTTCTTC. As protein: CSVVRPGQGDTNEQFF. The genes are TRBV29-1 and TRBJ2-1; 11 bases fit TRBD1. The junction had 12 bases not matched to a gene; V was cut back by 4 bases and J by 7 bases. The CDR3 consists of 16 residues. Germline V gene sequence: CDR1 SQVTM, CDR2 ANQGSEA.

The CDR3 is CASSLEGQHTQYF. For the CDR3, the DNA is TGCGCCAGCAGCTTGGAGGGACAGCATACGCAGTATTTT. The V call is TRBV5-1, the J call TRBJ2-3, with 7 nucleotides matching TRBD1. The V gene end was trimmed by 0 bases and the J gene end by 7 bases; junction bases not matched to a gene: 2. CDR3 size: 13 residues. Germline-derived CDR1 and CDR2 are SGHRS and YFSETQ. The full variable domain, rest sourced from reference TRBV5-1 and TRBJ2-3, is KAGVTQTPRYLIKTRGQQVTLSCSPISGHRSVSWYQQTPGQGLQFLFEYFSETQRNKGNFPGRFSGRQFSNSRSEMNVSTLELGDSALYLCASSLEGQHTQYFGPGTRLTVL.

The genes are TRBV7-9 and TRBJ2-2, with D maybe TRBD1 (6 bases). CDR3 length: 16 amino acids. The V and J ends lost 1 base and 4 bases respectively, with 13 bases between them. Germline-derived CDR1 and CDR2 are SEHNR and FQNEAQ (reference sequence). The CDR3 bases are TGTGCCAGCAGCTTAGGGGGACAATCTCCCACCGGGGAGCTGTTTTTT. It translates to CASSLGGQSPTGELFF. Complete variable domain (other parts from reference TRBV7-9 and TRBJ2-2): DTGVSQNPRHKITKRGQNVTFRCDPISEHNRLYWYRQTLGQGPEFLTYFQNEAQLEKSRLLSDRFSAERPKGSFSTLEIQRTEQGDSAMYLCASSLGGQSPTGELFFGEGSRLTVL.

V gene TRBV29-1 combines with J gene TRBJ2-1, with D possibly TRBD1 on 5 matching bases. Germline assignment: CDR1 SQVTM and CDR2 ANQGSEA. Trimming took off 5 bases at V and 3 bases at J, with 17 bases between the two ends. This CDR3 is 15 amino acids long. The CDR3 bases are TGCAGCGTTTTTTACGGACAAACCCTCTACAATGAGCAGTTCTTC. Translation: CSVFYGQTLYNEQFF.

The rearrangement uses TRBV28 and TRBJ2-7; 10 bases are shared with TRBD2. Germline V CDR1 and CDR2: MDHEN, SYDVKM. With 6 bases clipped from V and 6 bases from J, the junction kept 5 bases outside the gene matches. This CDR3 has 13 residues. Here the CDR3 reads CASSRSGRSEQYF. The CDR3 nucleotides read TGTGCCAGCAGCCGTAGCGGGAGGAGCGAGCAGTACTTC.

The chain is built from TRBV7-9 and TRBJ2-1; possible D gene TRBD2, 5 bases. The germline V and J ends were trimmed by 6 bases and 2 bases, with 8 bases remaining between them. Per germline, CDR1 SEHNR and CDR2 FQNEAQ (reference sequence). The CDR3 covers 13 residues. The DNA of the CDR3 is TGTGCCAGCAGTCTCGGGGCCTACAATGAGCAGTTCTTC. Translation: CASSLGAYNEQFF. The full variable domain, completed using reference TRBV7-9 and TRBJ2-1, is DTGVSQNPRHKITKRGQNVTFRCDPISEHNRLYWYRQTLGQGPEFLTYFQNEAQLEKSRLLSDRFSAERPKGSFSTLEIQRTEQGDSAMYLCASSLGAYNEQFFGPGTRLTVL.

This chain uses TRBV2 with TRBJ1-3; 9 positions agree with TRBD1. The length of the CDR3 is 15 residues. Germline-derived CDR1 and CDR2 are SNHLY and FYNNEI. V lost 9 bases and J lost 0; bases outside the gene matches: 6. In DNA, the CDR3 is TGTGCCAGTGCAGGGGACAGGGACTCTGGAAACACCATATATTTT. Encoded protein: CASAGDRDSGNTIYF.

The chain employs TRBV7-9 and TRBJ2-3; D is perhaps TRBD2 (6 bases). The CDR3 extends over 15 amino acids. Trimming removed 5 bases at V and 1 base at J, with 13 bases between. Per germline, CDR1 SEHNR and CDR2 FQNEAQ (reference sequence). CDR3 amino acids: CASSAGNVRTDTQYF. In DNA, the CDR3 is TGTGCCAGCAGCGCGGGGAATGTCCGCACAGATACGCAGTATTTT.

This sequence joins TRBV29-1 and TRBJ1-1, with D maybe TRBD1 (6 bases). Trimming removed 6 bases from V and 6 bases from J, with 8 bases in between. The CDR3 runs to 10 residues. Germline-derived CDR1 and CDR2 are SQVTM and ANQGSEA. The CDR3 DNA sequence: TGCAGCGTCCAGGGGCCTGAAGCTTTCTTT. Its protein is CSVQGPEAFF.

The CDR3 region is CASSRGTATGNTIYF. The CDR3 nucleotides are TGTGCCAGCAGCCGCGGGACCGCCACTGGAAACACCATATATTTT. V is TRBV14 and J is TRBJ1-3; D is possibly TRBD1 (5 bases). Per germline, CDR1 SGHDN and CDR2 FVKESK. The CDR3 has 15 residues. Trimming pared 4 bases from V and 2 bases from J, leaving 12 bases between.

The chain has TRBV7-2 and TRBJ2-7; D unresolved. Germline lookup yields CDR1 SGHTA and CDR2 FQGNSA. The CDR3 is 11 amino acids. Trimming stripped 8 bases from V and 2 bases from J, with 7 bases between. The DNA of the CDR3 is TGTGCCAGCCGAACAGCCTACGAGCAGTACTTC. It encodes CASRTAYEQYF.

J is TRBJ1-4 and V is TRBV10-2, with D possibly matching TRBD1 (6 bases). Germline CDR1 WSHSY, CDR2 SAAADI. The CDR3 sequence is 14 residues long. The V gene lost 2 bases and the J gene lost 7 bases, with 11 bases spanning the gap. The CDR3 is CASSETGSSEKLFF. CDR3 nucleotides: TGCGCCAGCAGTGAGACAGGGAGTAGTGAAAAACTGTTTTTT.

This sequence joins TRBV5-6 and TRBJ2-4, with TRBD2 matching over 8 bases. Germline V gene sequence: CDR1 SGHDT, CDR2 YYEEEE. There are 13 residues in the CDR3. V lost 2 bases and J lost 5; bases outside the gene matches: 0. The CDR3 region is CASSFGGENIQYF. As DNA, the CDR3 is TGTGCCAGCAGCTTCGGGGGGGAAAACATTCAGTACTTC.